This is a list of T cell receptor beta chains from one sample in a study of OX40 agonist ivuxolimab in advanced cancers. Only in-frame clones appear in the TCRdb table, and some are missing; sequencing was by immunoSEQ multiplex PCR. The data contain some 50,000 clones, 75% to 90% of them singletons. Here the sequenced sample was CD4+ or CD8+ T cells sorted from blood, taken in a trial of the OX40 agonist ivuxolimab. The receptors here all came from an adult with an advanced solid tumor such as melanoma, head and neck, liver or kidney cancer. CDR3s include the opening cysteine and the closing phenylalanine or tryptophan. Clone sizes are given selectively: once, few, many, or a class where the clone is expanded.

size | V | CDR3
. | TRBV19 | CASSIGKETQYF
. | TRBV27 | CASSPHRTGTSGNTIYF
. | TRBV6-6 | CASSYRGQNEKLFF
. | TRBV5-1 | CASSYSGTGDSWYQETQYF
. | TRBV19 | CASSILVSSYNEQFF
. | TRBV9 | CASSVAPGTNTGELFF
. | TRBV7-8 | CASSLRGVGIRETQYF
. | TRBV9 | CASSASPGANTEAFF
. | TRBV6-5 | CASSYGGANSNQPQHF
. | TRBV10-2 | CASSVAGSKNIQYF
. | TRBV7-6 | CASSRSTGTYEQYF
. | TRBV6-1 | CASSELGIGSGANVLTF
. | TRBV28 | CASSLPVGGRGSGELFF
. | TRBV18 | CASSRDRGSTEAFF
. | TRBV5-1 | CASSLTSGSRTGELFF
. | TRBV7-9 | CASSLAPGQGVSEQYF
. | TRBV21-1 | CASSKLAGDYNEQFF
. | TRBV7-6 | CASSLIGTPSGELFF
few | TRBV19 | CASSIGLAGVYEQYF
. | TRBV9 | CASSPRRRENTGELFF
. | TRBV7-9 | CASSLVGSSYEQYF
. | TRBV6-1 | CASSEAFGPRGYTF
. | TRBV4-1 | CASSQGNEAFF
. | TRBV5-4 | CASSSGQVRETQYF
. | TRBV5-8 | CASSFGGTETQYF
. | TRBV14 | CASSLVAGGSFNEQFF
. | TRBV5-1 | CASSLGQSGNTIYF
. | TRBV6-1 | CASPRDGSYEQYF
. | TRBV6-6 | CASSYTGAGNTIYF
. | TRBV5-1 | CASSSGRRNTEAFF
. | TRBV15 | CATSREVRLEAFF
. | TRBV5-1 | CASSSGDSGSYTF
. | TRBV23-1 | CASSQDRFPEQYF
. | TRBV6-5 | CASSYVGENQPQHF
. | TRBV7-8 | CASSSWGASGKQYEQFF
. | TRBV6-5 | CASGLEAGSPLEQYF
. | TRBV6-4 | CASRDSGASTDTQYF
. | TRBV7-9 | CASSLQGFGTEAFF
once | TRBV28 | CASSRLRDRDSYEQYF
. | TRBV5-1 | CASSLGVGYTF
. | TRBV27 | CASSTNGRSFNSPLHF
. | TRBV13 | CASSLSDNNGNTIYF
. | TRBV7-9 | CASSSSLSSGANVLTF
once | TRBV29-1 | CSPGTGLAKNIQYF
. | TRBV2 | CASSQGRRNQPQHF
. | TRBV11-2 | CASSLDLWGGHNEQFF
. | TRBV5-1 | CASSRSGGDQPQHF
. | TRBV27 | CASSKKTGTGYEQYF
once | TRBV6-1 | CASSDQTSKEFF
. | TRBV29-1 | CSATPDRTYGYTF
few | TRBV11-2 | CASSPDRGEQYF
once | TRBV7-9 | CASSLVGHNNEQFF
. | TRBV5-6 | CASTGKGLAGGGARYEQYF
. | TRBV15 | CATSRGGIAGGSTDTQYF